This T cell receptor (beta chain) was obtained from a study of CXCR3-negative and CXCR3-positive naive CD8 T cells. Study observations and caveats: Compared with CXCR3-negative naive cells, CXCR3-positive naive cells showed more hydrophobic TRB CDR3s. Fresh PBMCs went into most assays, and CXCR3 expression partly declined after cryopreservation.

In the case of this clonotype: Its antigen remains unidentified.

Sorts performed in triplicate captured 300,000 to 350,000 cells each from every CD8+ T cell subset. A CD45RO-CCR7+CD27+CD95- profile was what naive CD8+ T cells displayed. It was by 5' RACE with UMI labels that the TRB cDNA libraries were prepared. TCRdb reanalyzed the 5' RACE reads, giving one entry per CDR3 protein sequence and no DNA. The table gives more than 70,000 distinct CDR3 sequences; the top ten clones make up roughly 0.64% of it. CDR1 is SQVTM and CDR2 is ANQGSEA in the germline V gene. The CDR3 loop spans 11 amino acids. This receptor was taken from a human donor in good health. Some clones in this sample may be carry-over from other donors' samples. The gene calls are TRBV29-1 and TRBJ2-5; TCRdb designates TRBD1, a call that cannot be tested without DNA. The specimen was naive CXCR3+ CD8+ T cells from blood. The subset was: CD45RO-CCR7+CD27+CD95- naive CD8+ T cells expressing CXCR3 (TNR3+). CDR3 in amino acids: CSVAREETQYF. Full variable domain (rest looked up from reference TRBV29-1 and TRBJ2-5): SAVISQKPSRDICQRGTSLTIQCQVDSQVTMMFWYRQQPGQSLTLIATANQGSEATYESGFVIDKFPISRPNLTFSTLTVSNMSPEDSSIYLCSVAREETQYFGPGTRLLVL.